These T cell receptor beta chains were read from a single sample in a study of blood T cells in healthy people across ages. MiXCR, applied by TCRdb to the 5' RACE reads, yields one record per CDR3 protein. The repertoire consists of approximately 800,000 distinct CDR3 sequences, with more than 35% occurring once and the leading ten covering less than 20%. The sample was blood. The receptors were gathered from a man older than 75 in good health. The CDR3 runs from the conserved cysteine through the conserved F or W. D genes are given only for firm matches. Clone size is stated in some rows and not others, as once, few, many or a class when expanded.

>TRBV11-3|-|-|TRBJ2-3
CASSSSPVTDTQYF
TGTGCCAGCAGCTCCTCCCCTGTAACAGATACGCAGTATTTT
>TRBV9|-|-|TRBJ2-5
CASSVDSGEETQYF
TGTGCCAGCAGCGTAGACAGCGGAGAAGAGACCCAGTACTTC
>TRBV12-3/TRBV12-4|TRBD1|few|TRBJ1-1
CASNKGQRNTEAFF
TGTGCCAGCAACAAGGGACAGAGGAACACTGAAGCTTTCTTT
>TRBV29-1|-|-|TRBJ1-1
CSVVPRTLNTEAFF
TGCAGCGTTGTCCCCCGGACCCTGAACACTGAAGCTTTCTTT
>TRBV2|-|-|TRBJ2-5
CASSAGEDQETQYF
TGTGCCAGCAGTGCAGGGGAGGATCAAGAGACCCAGTACTTC
>TRBV9|-|-|TRBJ2-3
CASSAATRDSTDTQYF
TGTGCCAGCAGCGCAGCTACCAGGGACAGCACAGATACGCAGTATTTT
>TRBV12-3/TRBV12-4|TRBD2|few|TRBJ2-5
CASSLGLEMGETQYF
TGTGCCAGCAGTCTCGGACTAGAGATGGGAGAGACCCAGTACTTC
>TRBV6-6|-|once|TRBJ2-7
CASSPGRPLSYEQYF
TGTGCCAGCAGCCCGGGACGGCCACTTTCCTACGAGCAGTACTTC
>TRBV5-1|-|many|TRBJ2-5
CASSLLDSQETQYF
TGCGCCAGCAGCTTACTTGACTCGCAAGAGACCCAGTACTTC
>TRBV6-2/TRBV6-3|TRBD2|-|TRBJ2-7
CASSYRASGSRNYEQYF
TGTGCCAGCAGTTACAGGGCTAGCGGGAGTAGGAACTACGAGCAGTACTTC
>TRBV10-3|TRBD1|-|TRBJ2-7
CAISGAGTGYEQYF
TGTGCCATCAGTGGGGCCGGGACAGGCTACGAGCAGTACTTC
>TRBV4-1|TRBD1|-|TRBJ2-7
CASSPTSGQGYEQYF
TGCGCCAGCAGCCCCACAAGTGGACAGGGATACGAGCAGTACTTC
>TRBV5-6|-|-|TRBJ2-3
CASSGLQVWDTDTQYF
TGTGCCAGCAGCGGATTACAGGTTTGGGACACAGATACGCAGTATTTT
>TRBV3-1|-|-|TRBJ2-7
CASSPWDGDYEQYF
TGTGCCAGCAGCCCATGGGACGGGGACTACGAGCAGTACTTC
>TRBV25-1|-|few|TRBJ1-4
CASSNAGGAGEKLFF
TGTGCCAGCAGTAATGCGGGGGGCGCGGGTGAAAAACTGTTTTTT
>TRBV10-3|TRBD2|-|TRBJ2-5
CAISESGGLAGGNEQYF
TGTGCCATCAGTGAGTCGGGTGGACTAGCGGGAGGCAATGAGCAGTACTTC
>TRBV3-1|-|-|TRBJ2-5
CASSQVKGSGQDNEQYF
TGTGCCAGCAGCCAAGTAAAGGGGAGCGGACAAGACAATGAGCAGTACTTC
>TRBV28|-|-|TRBJ2-7
CASSPPGVSYEQYF
TGTGCCAGCAGTCCCCCGGGAGTGTCCTACGAGCAGTACTTC
>TRBV5-4|-|-|TRBJ2-5
CASTVGGAQETQYF
TGTGCCAGCACCGTCGGAGGAGCCCAAGAGACCCAGTACTTC
>TRBV6-1|TRBD2|-|TRBJ2-1
CASSVSLGLAGDSSYNEQFF
TGTGCCAGCAGCGTGAGCTTGGGGCTAGCGGGGGATAGCTCCTACAATGAGCAGTTCTTC
>TRBV10-3|-|-|TRBJ2-5
CAISVARGQETQYF
TGTGCCATCAGTGTGGCGCGGGGCCAAGAGACCCAGTACTTC
>TRBV28|-|-|TRBJ1-5
CASSLNRYSNQPQHF
TGTGCCAGCAGTTTAAACAGGTATAGCAATCAGCCCCAGCATTTT
>TRBV27|TRBD2|-|TRBJ2-3
CASTRSGRRADTQYF
TGTGCCAGCACCCGTAGCGGGAGGAGGGCAGATACGCAGTATTTT
>TRBV7-9|-|-|TRBJ1-3
CASSLVGNTIYF
TGTGCCAGCAGCTTAGTCGGGAACACCATATATTTT
>TRBV29-1|TRBD2|many|TRBJ2-1
CSGMTSGTYEQFF
TGCAGCGGTATGACTAGCGGGACCTATGAGCAGTTCTTC
>TRBV28|TRBD1|few|TRBJ2-7
CASSLTGAGSYEQYF
TGTGCCAGCAGTTTGACAGGGGCAGGGTCCTACGAGCAGTACTTC
>TRBV21-1|-|many|TRBJ2-7
CASSNPSGTSGRSPYEQYF
TGTGCCAGCAGCAATCCCTCCGGGACTAGCGGGAGGTCCCCGTACGAGCAGTACTTC
>TRBV5-1|TRBD2|many|TRBJ2-5
CASSLGLAGDVMETQYF
TGCGCCAGCAGCCTCGGACTAGCGGGAGACGTGATGGAGACCCAGTACTTC
>TRBV12-3/TRBV12-4|-|-|TRBJ2-3
CASSEGGLGTDTQYF
TGTGCCAGCAGTGAGGGGGGTCTTGGCACAGATACGCAGTATTTT
>TRBV7-3|TRBD2|-|TRBJ2-3
CASSAQANPGTSGRIIPTDTQYF
TGTGCCAGCAGCGCCCAAGCCAATCCGGGGACTAGCGGGAGGATTATCCCCACAGATACGCAGTATTTT
>TRBV29-1|TRBD2|-|TRBJ2-1
CSVDTSGYNEQFF
TGCAGCGTTGATACTAGCGGGTACAATGAGCAGTTCTTC
>TRBV20-1|TRBD1|few|TRBJ1-5
CSAQRQGAGQPQHF
TGCAGCGCCCAGCGACAGGGCGCGGGTCAGCCCCAGCATTTT
>TRBV29-1|-|-|TRBJ2-3
CSVPRGVGFTDTQYF
TGCAGCGTTCCCCGCGGAGTCGGATTCACAGATACGCAGTATTTT
>TRBV12-3/TRBV12-4|-|-|TRBJ1-2
CASAPDGGYGYTF
TGTGCCAGCGCCCCAGACGGCGGATATGGCTACACCTTC
>TRBV28|-|-|TRBJ2-1
CASSFEGDWFF
TGTGCCAGCAGTTTCGAGGGAGACTGGTTCTTC
>TRBV7-6|TRBD1|-|TRBJ2-6
CASSHQGAGANVLTF
TGTGCCAGCAGCCACCAGGGGGCTGGGGCCAACGTCCTGACTTTC
>TRBV12-3/TRBV12-4|-|-|TRBJ2-5
CASSRDMGRQETQYF
TGTGCCAGCAGTCGGGACATGGGAAGGCAAGAGACCCAGTACTTC
>TRBV10-3|TRBD2|few|TRBJ2-3
CAIDTGTSGLASEEVSTDTQYF
TGTGCCATCGATACCGGGACATCGGGACTAGCTTCAGAGGAGGTTAGCACAGATACGCAGTATTTT
>TRBV19|-|-|TRBJ1-5
CASRAPGNQPQHF
TGTGCCAGTAGGGCACCAGGGAATCAGCCCCAGCATTTT
>TRBV6-6|TRBD1|-|TRBJ1-2
CAGRGRDYGYTF
TGTGCCGGCAGGGGGCGAGACTATGGCTACACCTTC
>TRBV7-9|TRBD1|-|TRBJ2-3
CASSTDREWTDTQYF
TGTGCCAGCAGCACAGACAGGGAGTGGACAGATACGCAGTATTTT
>TRBV2|TRBD1|once|TRBJ1-6
CASRTGTANSPLHF
TGTGCCAGCAGGACCGGGACAGCAAATTCACCCCTCCACTTT
>TRBV7-2|TRBD2|many|TRBJ2-1
CASSTLAGASYPYNEQFF
TGTGCCAGCAGCACACTAGCGGGAGCCTCCTATCCCTACAATGAGCAGTTCTTC
>TRBV7-9|-|few|TRBJ2-7
CASSRKGTTYEQYF
TGTGCCAGCAGTCGGAAGGGGACAACCTACGAGCAGTACTTC
>TRBV4-3|TRBD2|-|TRBJ2-3
CASNQREGTDTQYF
TGCGCCAGCAACCAGCGGGAGGGAACGGATACGCAGTATTTT
>TRBV12-3/TRBV12-4|-|many|TRBJ1-5
CASSSAGAGNQPQHF
TGTGCCAGCAGTTCCGCGGGGGCCGGCAATCAGCCCCAGCATTTT
>TRBV7-2|TRBD1|many|TRBJ2-7
CASSSGQPYEQYF
TGTGCCAGCAGCTCGGGACAGCCCTACGAGCAGTACTTC
>TRBV15|TRBD2|-|TRBJ2-5
CATSRDWTGGETQYF
TGTGCCACCAGCAGAGATTGGACGGGGGGGGAGACCCAGTACTTC